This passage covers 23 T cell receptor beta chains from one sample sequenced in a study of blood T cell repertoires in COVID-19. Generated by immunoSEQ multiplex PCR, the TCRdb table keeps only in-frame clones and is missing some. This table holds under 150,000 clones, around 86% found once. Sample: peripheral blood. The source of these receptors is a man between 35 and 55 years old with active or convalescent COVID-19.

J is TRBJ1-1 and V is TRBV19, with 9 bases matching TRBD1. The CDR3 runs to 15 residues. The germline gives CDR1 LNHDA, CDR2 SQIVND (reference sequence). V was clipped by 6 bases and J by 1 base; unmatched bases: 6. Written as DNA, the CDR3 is TGTGCCAGTAGGGACCAGGGACAGGGGAACACTGAAGCTTTCTTT. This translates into CASRDQGQGNTEAFF.

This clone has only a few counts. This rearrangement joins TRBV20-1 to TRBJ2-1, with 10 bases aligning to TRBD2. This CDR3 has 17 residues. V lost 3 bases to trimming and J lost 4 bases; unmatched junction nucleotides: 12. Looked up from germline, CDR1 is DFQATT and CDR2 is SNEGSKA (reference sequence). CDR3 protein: CSASSYGQRGGYNEQFF. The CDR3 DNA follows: TGCAGTGCTAGTTCTTATGGGCAGCGGGGGGGATACAATGAGCAGTTCTTC.

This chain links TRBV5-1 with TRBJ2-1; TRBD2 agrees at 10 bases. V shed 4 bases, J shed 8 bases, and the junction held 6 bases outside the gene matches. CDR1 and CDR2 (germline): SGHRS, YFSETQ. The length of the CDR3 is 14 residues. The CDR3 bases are TGCGCCAGCAGCGGATTAGCGGGGGGATATGAGCAGTTCTTC. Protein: CASSGLAGGYEQFF.

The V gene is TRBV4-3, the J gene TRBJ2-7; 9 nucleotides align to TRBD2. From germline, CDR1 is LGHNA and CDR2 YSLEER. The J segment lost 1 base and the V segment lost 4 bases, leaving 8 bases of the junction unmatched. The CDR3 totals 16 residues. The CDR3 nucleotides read TGCGCCAGCAGCCGCGTGCCTAGCGGGGATTCCTACGAGCAGTACTTC. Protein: CASSRVPSGDSYEQYF.

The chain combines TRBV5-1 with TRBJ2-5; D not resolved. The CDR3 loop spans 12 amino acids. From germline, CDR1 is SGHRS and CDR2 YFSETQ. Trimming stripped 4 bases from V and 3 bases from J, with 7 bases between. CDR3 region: CASSVIEETQYF. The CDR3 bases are TGCGCCAGCAGCGTGATAGAAGAGACCCAGTACTTC.

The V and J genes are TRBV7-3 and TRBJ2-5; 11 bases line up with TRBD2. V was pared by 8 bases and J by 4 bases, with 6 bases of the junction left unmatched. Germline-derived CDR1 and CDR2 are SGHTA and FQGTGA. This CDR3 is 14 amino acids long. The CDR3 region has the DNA TGTGCCAGCTCTAGCGGGGGGCTGGGAGAGACCCAGTACTTC. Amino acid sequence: CASSSGGLGETQYF.

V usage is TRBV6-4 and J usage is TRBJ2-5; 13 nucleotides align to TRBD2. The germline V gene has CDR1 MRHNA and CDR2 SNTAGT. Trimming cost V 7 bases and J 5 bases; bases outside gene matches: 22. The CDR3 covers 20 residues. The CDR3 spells CASNVLSDRALAGGYETQYF. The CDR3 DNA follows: TGTGCCAGCAACGTGTTGTCAGACAGGGCACTAGCGGGGGGGTATGAGACCCAGTACTTC.

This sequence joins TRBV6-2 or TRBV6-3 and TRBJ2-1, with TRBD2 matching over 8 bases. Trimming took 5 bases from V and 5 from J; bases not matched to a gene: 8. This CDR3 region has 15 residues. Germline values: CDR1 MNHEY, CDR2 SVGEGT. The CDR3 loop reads CASSTGGAGNNEQFF. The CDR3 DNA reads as TGTGCCAGCAGTACCGGGGGGGCCGGGAACAATGAGCAGTTCTTC.

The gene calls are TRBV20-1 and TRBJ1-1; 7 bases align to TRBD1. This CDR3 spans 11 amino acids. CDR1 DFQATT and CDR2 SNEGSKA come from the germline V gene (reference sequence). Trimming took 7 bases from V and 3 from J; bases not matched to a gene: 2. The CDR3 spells CSDGTDTEAFF. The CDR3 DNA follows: TGCAGTGACGGGACAGACACTGAAGCTTTCTTT.

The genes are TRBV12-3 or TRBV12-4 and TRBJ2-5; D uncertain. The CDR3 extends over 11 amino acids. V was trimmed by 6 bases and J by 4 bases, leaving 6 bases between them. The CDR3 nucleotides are TGTGCCAGCAGCCCCGGAGAGACCCAGTACTTC. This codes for CASSPGETQYF.

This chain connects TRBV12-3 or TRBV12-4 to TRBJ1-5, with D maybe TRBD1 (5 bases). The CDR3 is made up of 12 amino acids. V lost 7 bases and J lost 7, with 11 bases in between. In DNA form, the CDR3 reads TGTGCCAGCACCGAGCGGGGGCAGCCCCAGCATTTT. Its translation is CASTERGQPQHF.

Here the CDR3 DNA reads TGTGCCAGCAGCCAGCTCCAGGGGGCCGGAGCTTTCTTT. Encoded protein: CASSQLQGAGAFF. The V call is TRBV14, the J call TRBJ1-1; the match to TRBD1 covers 8 bases. Germline V gene sequence: CDR1 SGHDN, CDR2 FVKESK. Trimming removed 3 bases from V and 10 bases from J; junction bases left unmatched: 7. The CDR3 contains 13 residues. Variable domain in full (rest from reference TRBV14 and TRBJ1-1): EAGVTQFPSHSVIEKGQTVTLRCDPISGHDNLYWYRRVMGKEIKFLLHFVKESKQDESGMPNNRFLAERTGGTYSTLKVQPAELEDSGVYFCASSQLQGAGAFFGQGTRLTVV.

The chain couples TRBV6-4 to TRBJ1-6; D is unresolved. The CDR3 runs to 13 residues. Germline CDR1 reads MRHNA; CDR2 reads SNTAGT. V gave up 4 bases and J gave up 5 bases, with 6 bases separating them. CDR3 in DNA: TGTGCCAGCAGTGTCGGGGATAATTCACCCCTCCACTTT. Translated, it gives CASSVGDNSPLHF.

Here the CDR3 reads CASREEGASSGYTF. CDR3 sequence (DNA): TGTGCCAGCAGGGAGGAGGGGGCGTCCTCTGGCTACACCTTC. J is TRBJ1-2 and V is TRBV5-4, with 7 bases that match TRBD1. This CDR3 is 14 amino acids long. Per germline, CDR1 SGHNT and CDR2 YYREEE (reference sequence). V trimming: 5 bases; J trimming: 7 bases; junction bases outside the gene matches: 11.

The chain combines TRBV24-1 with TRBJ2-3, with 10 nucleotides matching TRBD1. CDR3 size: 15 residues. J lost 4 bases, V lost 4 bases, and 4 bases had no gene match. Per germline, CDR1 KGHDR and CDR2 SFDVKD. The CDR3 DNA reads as TGTGCCACCAGTGAGAGACAGGGGGCCGCAGATACGCAGTATTTT. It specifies CATSERQGAADTQYF.

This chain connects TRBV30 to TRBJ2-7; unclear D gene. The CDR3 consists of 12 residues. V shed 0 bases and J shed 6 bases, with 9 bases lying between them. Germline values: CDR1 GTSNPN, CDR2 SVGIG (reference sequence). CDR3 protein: CAWSVSPLEQYF. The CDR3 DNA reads TGTGCCTGGAGTGTTTCCCCCCTCGAGCAGTACTTC. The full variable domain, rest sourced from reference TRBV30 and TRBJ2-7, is SQTIHQWPATLVQPVGSPLSLECTVEGTSNPNLYWYRQAAGRGLQLLFYSVGIGQISSEVPQNLSASRPQDRQFILSSKKLLLSDSGFYLCAWSVSPLEQYFGPGTRLTVT.

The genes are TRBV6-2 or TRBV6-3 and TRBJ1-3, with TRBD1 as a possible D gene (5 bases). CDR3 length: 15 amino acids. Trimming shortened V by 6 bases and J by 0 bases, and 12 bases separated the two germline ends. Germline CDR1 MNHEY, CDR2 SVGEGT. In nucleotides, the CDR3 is TGTGCCAGCAGCCGGACACCCTCCTCTGGAAACACCATATATTTT. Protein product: CASSRTPSSGNTIYF.

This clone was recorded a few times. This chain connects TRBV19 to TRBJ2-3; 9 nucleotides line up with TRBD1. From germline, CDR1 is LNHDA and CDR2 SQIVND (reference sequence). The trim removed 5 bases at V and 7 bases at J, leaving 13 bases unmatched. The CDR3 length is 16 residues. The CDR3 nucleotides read TGTGCCAGTAGTGCCGTAACAGGGGGCGCGTTTAATACGCAGTATTTT. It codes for CASSAVTGGAFNTQYF.

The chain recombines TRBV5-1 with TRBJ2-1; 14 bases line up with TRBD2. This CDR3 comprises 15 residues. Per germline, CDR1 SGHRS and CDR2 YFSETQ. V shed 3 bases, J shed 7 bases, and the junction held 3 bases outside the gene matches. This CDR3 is CASSSGLAGENEQFF. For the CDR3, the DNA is TGCGCCAGCAGCTCGGGACTAGCGGGGGAAAATGAGCAGTTCTTC.

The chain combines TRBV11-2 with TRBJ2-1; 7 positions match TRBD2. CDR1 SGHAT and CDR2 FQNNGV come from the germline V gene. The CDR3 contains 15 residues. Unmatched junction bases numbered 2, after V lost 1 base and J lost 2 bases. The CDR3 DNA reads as TGTGCCAGCAGCTTAGGAGGGACTACCTACAATGAGCAGTTCTTC. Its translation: CASSLGGTTYNEQFF.

The CDR3 DNA follows: TGCAGTGCTAGTGAATTGGTGGGACAGTCCTACGAGCAGTACTTC. As protein: CSASELVGQSYEQYF. J is TRBJ2-7 and V is TRBV20-1; TRBD1 aligns across 7 bases. V lost 3 bases, J lost 1 base, and 9 bases stayed unmatched. The CDR3 extends over 15 amino acids. Germline-derived CDR1 and CDR2 are DFQATT and SNEGSKA (reference sequence).

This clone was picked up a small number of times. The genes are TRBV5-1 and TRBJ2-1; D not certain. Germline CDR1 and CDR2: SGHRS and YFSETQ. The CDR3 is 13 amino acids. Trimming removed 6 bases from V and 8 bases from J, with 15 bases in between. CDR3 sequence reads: CASTNYLSDEQFF. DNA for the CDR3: TGCGCCAGCACGAACTACCTCAGTGATGAGCAGTTCTTC. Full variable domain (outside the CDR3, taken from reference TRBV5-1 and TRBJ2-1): KAGVTQTPRYLIKTRGQQVTLSCSPISGHRSVSWYQQTPGQGLQFLFEYFSETQRNKGNFPGRFSGRQFSNSRSEMNVSTLELGDSALYLCASTNYLSDEQFFGPGTRLTVL.

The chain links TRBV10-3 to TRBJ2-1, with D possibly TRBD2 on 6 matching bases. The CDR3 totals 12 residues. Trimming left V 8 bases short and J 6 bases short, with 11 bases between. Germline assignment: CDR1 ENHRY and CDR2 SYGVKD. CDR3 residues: CAIGGLSNEQFF. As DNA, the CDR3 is TGTGCCATCGGGGGACTCTCCAATGAGCAGTTCTTC.